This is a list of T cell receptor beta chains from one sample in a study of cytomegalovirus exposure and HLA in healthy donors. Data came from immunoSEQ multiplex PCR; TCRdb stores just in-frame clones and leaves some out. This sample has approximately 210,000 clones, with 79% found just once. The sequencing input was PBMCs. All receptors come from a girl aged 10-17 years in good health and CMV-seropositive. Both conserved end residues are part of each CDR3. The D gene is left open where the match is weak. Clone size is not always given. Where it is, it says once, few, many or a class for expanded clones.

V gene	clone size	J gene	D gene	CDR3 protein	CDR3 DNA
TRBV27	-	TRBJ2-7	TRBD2	CASRGPRGGRYEQYF	TGTGCCAGCAGAGGCCCGCGGGGGGGACGATACGAGCAGTACTTC
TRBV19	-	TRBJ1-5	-	CASSPGYGNNQPQHF	TGTGCCAGTAGTCCAGGATACGGCAACAATCAGCCCCAGCATTTT
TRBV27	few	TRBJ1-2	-	CASRLSAGSGYTF	TGTGCCAGCAGACTCTCGGCAGGGTCTGGCTACACCTTC
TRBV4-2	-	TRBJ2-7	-	CASSQGRIASWSEQYF	TGTGCCAGCAGCCAAGGCAGGATCGCTAGCTGGTCCGAGCAGTACTTC
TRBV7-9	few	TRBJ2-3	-	CASSLGLASTDTQYF	TGTGCCAGCAGCTTGGGTCTAGCGAGCACAGATACGCAGTATTTT
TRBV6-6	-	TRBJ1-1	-	CASSVTGNTEAFF	TGTGCCAGCAGTGTAACAGGGAACACTGAAGCTTTCTTT
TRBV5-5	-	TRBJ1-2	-	CASSLSQGREVGYTF	TGTGCCAGCAGCTTGAGCCAGGGCAGAGAGGTTGGCTACACCTTC
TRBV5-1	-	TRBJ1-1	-	CASSPASGSPEAFF	TGCGCCAGCAGCCCGGCTTCGGGGAGCCCTGAAGCTTTCTTT
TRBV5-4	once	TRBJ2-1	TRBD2	CAVSGGANEQFF	TGTGCCGTTAGCGGGGGGGCTAATGAGCAGTTCTTC
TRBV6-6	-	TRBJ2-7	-	CATGGANPYEQYF	TGTGCCACTGGGGGGGCAAATCCATACGAGCAGTACTTC
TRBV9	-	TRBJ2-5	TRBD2	CASSVGPSGGRETQYF	TGTGCCAGCAGCGTAGGTCCTAGCGGGGGGCGGGAGACCCAGTACTTC
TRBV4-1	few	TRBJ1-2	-	CASSQGDSNYGYTF	TGCGCCAGCAGCCAAGGTGACAGCAACTATGGCTACACCTTC
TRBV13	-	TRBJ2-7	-	CASSFPSGDTYEQYF	TGTGCCAGCAGCTTCCCTTCCGGGGACACCTACGAGCAGTACTTC
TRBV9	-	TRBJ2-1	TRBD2	CASSVAAGASREQFF	TGTGCCAGCAGCGTAGCAGCGGGGGCTTCCAGGGAGCAGTTCTTC
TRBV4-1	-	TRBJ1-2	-	CASSQRIHRELKRNYGYTF	TGCGCCAGCAGCCAAAGAATCCACAGGGAACTAAAGCGGAACTATGGCTACACCTTC
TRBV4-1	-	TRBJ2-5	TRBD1	CASSPGQGAGETQYF	TGCGCCAGCAGCCCGGGACAGGGGGCGGGAGAGACCCAGTACTTC
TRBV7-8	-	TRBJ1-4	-	CASSLGRLRPGGNEKLFF	TGTGCCAGCAGCTTGGGACGACTTAGACCGGGGGGAAATGAAAAACTGTTTTTT
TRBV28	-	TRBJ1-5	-	CASSSIQPQHF	TGTGCCAGCAGTTCCATTCAGCCCCAGCATTTT
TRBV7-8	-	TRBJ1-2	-	CASSLVTGTYGYTF	TGTGCCAGCAGCTTAGTAACAGGGACCTATGGCTACACCTTC
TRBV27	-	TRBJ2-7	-	CASSPGTPYEQYF	TGTGCCAGCAGCCCGGGAACCCCCTACGAGCAGTACTTC
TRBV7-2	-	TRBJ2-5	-	CASSFSGQETQYF	TGTGCCAGCAGCTTCTCCGGCCAAGAGACCCAGTACTTC
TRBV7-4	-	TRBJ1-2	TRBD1	CASSHNFAGQGEDGYTF	TGTGCCAGCAGCCACAATTTCGCGGGACAGGGAGAGGACGGCTACACCTTC
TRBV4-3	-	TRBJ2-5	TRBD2	CASSQDWRGGLETQYF	TGCGCCAGCAGCCAAGACTGGCGGGGGGGCCTTGAGACCCAGTACTTC
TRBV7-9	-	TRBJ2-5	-	CASSSFRGAETQYF	TGTGCCAGCAGCTCTTTCAGGGGCGCGGAGACCCAGTACTTC
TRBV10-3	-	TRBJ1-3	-	CAISESTPDSSGNTIYF	TGTGCCATCAGTGAGTCGACCCCAGACAGCTCTGGAAACACCATATATTTT
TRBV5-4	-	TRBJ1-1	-	CASSFGKNTEAFF	TGTGCCAGCAGCTTTGGCAAGAACACTGAAGCTTTCTTT
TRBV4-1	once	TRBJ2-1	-	CASSQGESSYNEQFF	TGCGCCAGCAGCCAAGGGGAGAGCTCCTACAATGAGCAGTTCTTC
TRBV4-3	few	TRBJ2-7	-	CASSQEAGYEQYF	TGCGCCAGCAGCCAAGAGGCGGGATACGAGCAGTACTTC
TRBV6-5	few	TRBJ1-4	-	CASSDVGTNEKLFF	TGTGCCAGCAGTGACGTCGGGACTAATGAAAAACTGTTTTTT
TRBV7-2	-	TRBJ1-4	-	CASSPRGQHATNEKLFF	TGTGCCAGCAGCCCCAGAGGACAGCACGCAACTAATGAAAAACTGTTTTTT
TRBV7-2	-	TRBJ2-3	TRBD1	CASSLKGQWPDTQYF	TGTGCCAGCAGCTTAAAGGGACAGTGGCCAGATACGCAGTATTTT
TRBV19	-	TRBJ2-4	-	CASSIRGGAKNIQYF	TGTGCCAGTAGTATTCGTGGGGGGGCCAAAAACATTCAGTACTTC
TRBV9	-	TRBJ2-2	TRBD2	CASSVVSGGSGGELFF	TGTGCCAGCAGCGTAGTGAGCGGGGGTTCCGGCGGGGAGCTGTTTTTT
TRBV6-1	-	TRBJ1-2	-	CASSEQEGYGYTF	TGTGCCAGCAGCGAACAGGAGGGCTATGGCTACACCTTC
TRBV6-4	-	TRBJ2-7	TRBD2	CASSGGTSGRGHYEQYF	TGTGCCAGCAGCGGCGGGACTAGCGGGCGAGGGCACTACGAGCAGTACTTC
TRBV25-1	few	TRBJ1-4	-	CASGAEKLFF	TGTGCCAGCGGGGCTGAAAAACTGTTTTTT
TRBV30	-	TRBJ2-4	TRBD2	CAWSVAGGLQNIQYF	TGTGCCTGGAGTGTAGCGGGGGGGCTCCAAAACATTCAGTACTTC
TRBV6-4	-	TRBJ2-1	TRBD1	CASSSGTGTYNEQFF	TGTGCCAGCAGTTCCGGGACAGGGACTTACAATGAGCAGTTCTTC
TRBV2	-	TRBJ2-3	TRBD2	CASSGLAASTDTQYF	TGTGCCAGCAGTGGACTAGCGGCTAGCACAGATACGCAGTATTTT
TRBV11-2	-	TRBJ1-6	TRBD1	CASSLVSQGAGSPLHF	TGTGCCAGCAGCTTAGTTTCTCAGGGGGCGGGTTCACCCCTCCACTTT
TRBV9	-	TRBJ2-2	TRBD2	CASSVSGGAGGELFF	TGTGCCAGCAGCGTTAGCGGGGGGGCCGGCGGGGAGCTGTTTTTT
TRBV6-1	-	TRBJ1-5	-	CASLGEGLWSGGF	TGTGCCAGCCTAGGTGAGGGTTTATGGTCGGGAGGATTT
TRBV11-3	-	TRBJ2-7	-	CASSPTAGAYEQYF	TGTGCCAGCAGCCCCACCGCAGGGGCGTACGAGCAGTACTTC
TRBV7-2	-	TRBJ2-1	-	CASSLWREGDEQFF	TGTGCCAGCAGCTTATGGAGGGAGGGGGATGAGCAGTTCTTC
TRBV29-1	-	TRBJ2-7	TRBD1	CSTLGTGTEQYF	TGCAGCACCCTCGGGACAGGGACCGAGCAGTACTTC
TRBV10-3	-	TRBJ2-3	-	CAISQADTQYF	TGTGCCATCAGCCAGGCAGATACGCAGTATTTT
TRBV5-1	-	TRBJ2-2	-	CASSPPGSGTGELFF	TGCGCCAGCAGCCCGCCCGGGTCCGGTACCGGGGAGCTGTTTTTT
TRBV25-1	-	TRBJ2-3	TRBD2	CASRTSGGFTDTQYF	TGTGCCAGCAGAACTAGCGGGGGCTTCACAGATACGCAGTATTTT
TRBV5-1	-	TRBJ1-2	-	CASSSDTGYYGYTF	TGCGCCAGCAGCAGCGACACAGGTTACTATGGCTACACCTTC
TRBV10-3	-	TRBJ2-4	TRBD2	CAISAADKRGAVQYF	TGTGCCATCAGTGCGGCAGATAAGCGGGGGGCGGTACAGTACTTC